This record covers a single T cell receptor (beta chain). The antigen remains unidentified. This sample was taken from a study of breast tumors, draining lymph nodes, adjacent tissues. The study, taken as a whole, reports: Data only fit, rather than demonstrated, lymph node origin of most tumor T cells.

Breast cancer patients provided tissue from their axillary draining lymph nodes. MiXCR, applied by TCRdb to the multiplex PCR reads, yields one record per CDR3 protein. The table lists some 150,000 distinct CDR3 sequences, around a third of them singletons. Sequenced sample: axillary lymph node tissue. The receptor was isolated from a female donor with breast cancer. Some clones in this sample may be carry-over from other donors' samples.

This CDR3 reads CASSVGGQGAGEQFF. CDR3 nucleotides: TGTGCCAGCAGCGTAGGGGGACAGGGGGCGGGTGAGCAGTTCTTC. The V and J genes are TRBV9 and TRBJ2-1; 12 bases map to TRBD1. Per the germline V gene, CDR1 is SGDLS and CDR2 is YYNGEE. With 0 bases clipped from V and 9 bases from J, the junction kept 4 bases outside the gene matches. CDR3 length: 15 residues.